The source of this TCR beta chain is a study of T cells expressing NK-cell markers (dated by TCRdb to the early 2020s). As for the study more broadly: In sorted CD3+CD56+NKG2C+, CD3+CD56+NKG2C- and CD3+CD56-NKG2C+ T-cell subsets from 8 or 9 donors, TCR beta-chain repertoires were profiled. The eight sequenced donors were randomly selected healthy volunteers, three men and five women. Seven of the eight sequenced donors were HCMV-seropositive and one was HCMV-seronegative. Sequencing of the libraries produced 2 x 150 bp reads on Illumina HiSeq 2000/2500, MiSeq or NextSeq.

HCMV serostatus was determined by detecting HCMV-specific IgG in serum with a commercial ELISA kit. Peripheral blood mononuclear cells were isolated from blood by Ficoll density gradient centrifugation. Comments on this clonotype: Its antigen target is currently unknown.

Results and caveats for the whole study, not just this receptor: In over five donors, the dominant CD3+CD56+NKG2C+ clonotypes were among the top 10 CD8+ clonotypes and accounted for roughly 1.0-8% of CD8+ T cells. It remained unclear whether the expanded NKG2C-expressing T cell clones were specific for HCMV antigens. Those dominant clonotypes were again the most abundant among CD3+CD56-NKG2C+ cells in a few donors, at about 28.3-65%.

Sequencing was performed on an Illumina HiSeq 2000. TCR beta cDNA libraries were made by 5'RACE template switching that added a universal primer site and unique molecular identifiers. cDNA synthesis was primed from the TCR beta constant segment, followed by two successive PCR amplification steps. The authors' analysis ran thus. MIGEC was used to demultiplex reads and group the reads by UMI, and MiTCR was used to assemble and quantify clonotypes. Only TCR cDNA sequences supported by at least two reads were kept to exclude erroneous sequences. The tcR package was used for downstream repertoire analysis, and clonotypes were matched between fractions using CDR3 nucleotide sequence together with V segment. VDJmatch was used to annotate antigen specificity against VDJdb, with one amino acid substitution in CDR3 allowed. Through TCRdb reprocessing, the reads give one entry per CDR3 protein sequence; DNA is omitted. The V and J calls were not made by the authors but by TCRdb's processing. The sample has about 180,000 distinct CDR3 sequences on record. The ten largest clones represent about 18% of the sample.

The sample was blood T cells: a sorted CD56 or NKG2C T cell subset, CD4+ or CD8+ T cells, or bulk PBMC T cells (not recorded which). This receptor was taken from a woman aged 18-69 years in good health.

For the CDR3, the sequence is CASSPRTGGTEAFF. The chain was built from TRBV18 and TRBJ1-1; the TCRdb D gene call, TRBD1, has no DNA to confirm it. The CDR3, cysteine through phenylalanine, is 14 amino acids long. DNA is not on record. The germline V gene yields KGHSH for CDR1 and LQKENI for CDR2.